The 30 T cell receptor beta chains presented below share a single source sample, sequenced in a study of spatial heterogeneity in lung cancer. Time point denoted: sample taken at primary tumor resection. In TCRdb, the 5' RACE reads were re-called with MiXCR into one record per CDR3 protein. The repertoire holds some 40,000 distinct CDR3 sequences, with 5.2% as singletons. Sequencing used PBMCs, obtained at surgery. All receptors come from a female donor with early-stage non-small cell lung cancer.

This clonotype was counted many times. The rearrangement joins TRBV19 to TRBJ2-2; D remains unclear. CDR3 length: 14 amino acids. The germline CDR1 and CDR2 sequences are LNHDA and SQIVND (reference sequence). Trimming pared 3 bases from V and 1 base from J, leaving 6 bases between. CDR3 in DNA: TGTGCCAGTAGTATTGGGCTGAACACCGGGGAGCTGTTTTTT. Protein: CASSIGLNTGELFF.

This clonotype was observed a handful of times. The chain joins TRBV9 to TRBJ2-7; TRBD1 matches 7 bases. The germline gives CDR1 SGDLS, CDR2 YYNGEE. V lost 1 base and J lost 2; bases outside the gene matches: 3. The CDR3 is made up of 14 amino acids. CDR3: CASSVQGVPYEQYF. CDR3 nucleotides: TGTGCCAGCAGCGTACAGGGGGTCCCCTACGAGCAGTACTTC.

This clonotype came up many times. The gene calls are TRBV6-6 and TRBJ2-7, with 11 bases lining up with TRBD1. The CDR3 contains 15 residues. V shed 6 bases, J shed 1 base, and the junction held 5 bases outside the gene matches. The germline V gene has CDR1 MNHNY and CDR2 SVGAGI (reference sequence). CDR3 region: CASRLGTGGSYEQYF. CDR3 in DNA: TGTGCCAGCAGGTTAGGGACAGGGGGTTCCTACGAGCAGTACTTC.

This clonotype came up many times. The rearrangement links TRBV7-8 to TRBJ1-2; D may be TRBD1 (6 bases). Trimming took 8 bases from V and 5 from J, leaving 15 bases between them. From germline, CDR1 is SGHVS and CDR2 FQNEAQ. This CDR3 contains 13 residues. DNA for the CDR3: TGTGCCAGCGACCTCAGGGGCGCATATGGCTACACCTTC. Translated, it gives CASDLRGAYGYTF. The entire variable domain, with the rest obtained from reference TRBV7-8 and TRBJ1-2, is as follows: GAGVSQSPRYKVAKRGQDVALRCDPISGHVSLFWYQQALGQGPEFLTYFQNEAQLDKSGLPSDRFFAERPEGSVSTLKIQRTQQEDSAVYLCASDLRGAYGYTFGSGTRLTVV.

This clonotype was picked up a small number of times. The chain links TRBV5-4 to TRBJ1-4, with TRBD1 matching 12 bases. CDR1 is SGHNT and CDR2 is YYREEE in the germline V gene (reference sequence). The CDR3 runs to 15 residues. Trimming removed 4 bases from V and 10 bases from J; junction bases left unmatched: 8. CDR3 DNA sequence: TGTGCCAGCAGCGCTTCCGGGACAGGGGGCGGAAAACTGTTTTTT. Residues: CASSASGTGGGKLFF.

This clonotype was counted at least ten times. CDR3 DNA sequence: TGTGCCAGCAGCCCAGGTGGACAGATATATGGAGGCTACACCTTC. Protein product: CASSPGGQIYGGYTF. The chain joins TRBV5-4 to TRBJ1-2; D might be TRBD1 (6 bases). In germline, CDR1 is SGHNT, CDR2 YYREEE (reference sequence). V was cut by 4 bases and J by 8 bases, with 21 bases left in between. CDR3 length: 15 residues.

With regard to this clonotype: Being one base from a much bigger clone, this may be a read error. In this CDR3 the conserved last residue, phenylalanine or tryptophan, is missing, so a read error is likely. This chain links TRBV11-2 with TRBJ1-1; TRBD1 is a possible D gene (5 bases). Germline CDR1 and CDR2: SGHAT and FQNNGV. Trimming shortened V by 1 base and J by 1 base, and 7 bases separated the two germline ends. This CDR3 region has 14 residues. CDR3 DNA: TGTGCCAGCAGCTTAGCCGGGGCGAACACTGAAGCTTTCATT. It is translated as CASSLAGANTEAFI.

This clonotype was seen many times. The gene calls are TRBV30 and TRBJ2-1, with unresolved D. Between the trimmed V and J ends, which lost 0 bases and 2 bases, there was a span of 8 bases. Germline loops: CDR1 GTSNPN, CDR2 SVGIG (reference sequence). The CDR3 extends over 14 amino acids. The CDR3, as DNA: TGTGCCTGGAGTGTAGCCGTTACCTACAATGAGCAGTTCTTC. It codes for CAWSVAVTYNEQFF.

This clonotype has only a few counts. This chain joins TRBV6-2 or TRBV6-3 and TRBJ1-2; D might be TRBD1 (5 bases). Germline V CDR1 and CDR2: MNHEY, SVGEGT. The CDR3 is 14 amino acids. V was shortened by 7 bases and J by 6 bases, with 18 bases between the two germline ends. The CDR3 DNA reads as TGTGCCAGCAAAAGACAGAGAGTACAAGATGGCTACACCTTC. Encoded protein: CASKRQRVQDGYTF.

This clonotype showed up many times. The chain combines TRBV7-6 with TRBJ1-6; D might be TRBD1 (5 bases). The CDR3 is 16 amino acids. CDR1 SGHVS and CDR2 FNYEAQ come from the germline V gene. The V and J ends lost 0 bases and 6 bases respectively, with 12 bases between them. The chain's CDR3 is CASSLAGPGTNSPLHF. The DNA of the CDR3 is TGTGCCAGCAGCTTAGCGGGGCCGGGGACTAATTCACCCCTCCACTTT.

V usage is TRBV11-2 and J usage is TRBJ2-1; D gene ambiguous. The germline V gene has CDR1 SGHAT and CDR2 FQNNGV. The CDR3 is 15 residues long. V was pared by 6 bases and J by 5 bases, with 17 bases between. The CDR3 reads CASRSLPDGNNEQFF. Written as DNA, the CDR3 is TGTGCCAGCAGGTCCTTACCTGACGGCAACAATGAGCAGTTCTTC.

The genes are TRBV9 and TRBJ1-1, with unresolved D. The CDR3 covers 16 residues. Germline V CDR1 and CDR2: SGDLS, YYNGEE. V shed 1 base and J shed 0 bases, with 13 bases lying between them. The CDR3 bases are TGTGCCAGCAGCGTACAGGCAGGCAGAATGAACACTGAAGCTTTCTTT. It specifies CASSVQAGRMNTEAFF.

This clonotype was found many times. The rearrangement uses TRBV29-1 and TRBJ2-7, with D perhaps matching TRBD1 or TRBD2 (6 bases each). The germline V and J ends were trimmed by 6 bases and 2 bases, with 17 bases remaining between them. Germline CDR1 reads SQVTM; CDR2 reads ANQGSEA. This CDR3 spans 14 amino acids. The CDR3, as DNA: TGCAGCGTCGGGACACAGGGACTCCCCTACGAGCAGTACTTC. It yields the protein CSVGTQGLPYEQYF.

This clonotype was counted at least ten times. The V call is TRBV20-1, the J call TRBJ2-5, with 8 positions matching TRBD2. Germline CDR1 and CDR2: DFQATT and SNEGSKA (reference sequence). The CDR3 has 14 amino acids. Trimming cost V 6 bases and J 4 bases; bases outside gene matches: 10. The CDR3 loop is CSAASGGGGETQYF. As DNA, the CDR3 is TGCAGTGCAGCCAGCGGGGGAGGCGGAGAGACCCAGTACTTC.

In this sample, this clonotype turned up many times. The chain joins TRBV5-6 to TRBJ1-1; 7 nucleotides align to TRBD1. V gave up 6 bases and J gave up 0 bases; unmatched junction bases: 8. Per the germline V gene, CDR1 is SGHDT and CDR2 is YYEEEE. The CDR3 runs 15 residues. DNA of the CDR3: TGTGCCAGCACCGCCCAGGGACAGCTGAACACTGAAGCTTTCTTT. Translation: CASTAQGQLNTEAFF.

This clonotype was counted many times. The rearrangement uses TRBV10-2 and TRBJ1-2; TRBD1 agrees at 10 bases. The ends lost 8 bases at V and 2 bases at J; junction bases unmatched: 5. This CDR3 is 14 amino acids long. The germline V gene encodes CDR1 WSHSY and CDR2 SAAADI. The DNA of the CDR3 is TGCGCCAGCGGAGACAGGGGGCTGAACTATGGCTACACCTTC. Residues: CASGDRGLNYGYTF.

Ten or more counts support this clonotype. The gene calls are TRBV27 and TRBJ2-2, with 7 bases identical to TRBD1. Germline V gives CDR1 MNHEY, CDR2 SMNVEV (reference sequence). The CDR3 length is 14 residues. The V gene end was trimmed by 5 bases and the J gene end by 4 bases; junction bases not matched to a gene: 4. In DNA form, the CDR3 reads TGTGCCAGCAGTGTGGGACAGTCCACCGGGGAGCTGTTTTTT. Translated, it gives CASSVGQSTGELFF.

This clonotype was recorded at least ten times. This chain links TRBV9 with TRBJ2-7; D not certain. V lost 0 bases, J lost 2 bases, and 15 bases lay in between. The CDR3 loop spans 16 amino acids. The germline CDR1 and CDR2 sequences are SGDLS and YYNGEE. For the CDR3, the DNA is TGTGCCAGCAGCGTAGAAACAGAGTGGCGGACCTACGAGCAGTACTTC. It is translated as CASSVETEWRTYEQYF.

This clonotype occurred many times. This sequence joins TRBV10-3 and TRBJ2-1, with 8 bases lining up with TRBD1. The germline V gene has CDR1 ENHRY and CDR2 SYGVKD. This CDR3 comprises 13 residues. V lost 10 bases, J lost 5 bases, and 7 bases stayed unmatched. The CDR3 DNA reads TGTGCCACCACTGACAGGGGAGACAATGAGCAGTTCTTC. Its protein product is CATTDRGDNEQFF.

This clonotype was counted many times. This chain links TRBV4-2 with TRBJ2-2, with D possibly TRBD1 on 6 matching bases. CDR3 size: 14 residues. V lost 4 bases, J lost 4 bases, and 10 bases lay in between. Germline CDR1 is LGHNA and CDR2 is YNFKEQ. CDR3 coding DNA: TGTGCCAGCAGCCTCACAGGGTCCACCGGGGAGCTGTTTTTT. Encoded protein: CASSLTGSTGELFF.

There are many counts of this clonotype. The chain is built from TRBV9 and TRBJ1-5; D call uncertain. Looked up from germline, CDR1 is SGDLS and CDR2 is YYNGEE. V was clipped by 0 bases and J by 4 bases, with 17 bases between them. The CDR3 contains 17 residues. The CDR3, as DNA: TGTGCCAGCAGCGTAGGAGAAGACTCGGTTGGAAATCAGCCCCAGCATTTT. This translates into CASSVGEDSVGNQPQHF. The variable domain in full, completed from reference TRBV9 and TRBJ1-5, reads DSGVTQTPKHLITATGQRVTLRCSPRSGDLSVYWYQQSLDQGLQFLIQYYNGEERAKGNILERFSAQQFPDLHSELNLSSLELGDSALYFCASSVGEDSVGNQPQHFGDGTRLSIL.

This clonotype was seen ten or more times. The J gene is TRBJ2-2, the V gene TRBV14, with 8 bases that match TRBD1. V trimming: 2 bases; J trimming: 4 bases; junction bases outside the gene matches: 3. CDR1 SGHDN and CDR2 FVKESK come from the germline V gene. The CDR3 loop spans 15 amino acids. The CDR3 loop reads CASSQRQGITGELFF. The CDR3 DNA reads TGTGCCAGCAGCCAAAGACAGGGGATCACCGGGGAGCTGTTTTTT.

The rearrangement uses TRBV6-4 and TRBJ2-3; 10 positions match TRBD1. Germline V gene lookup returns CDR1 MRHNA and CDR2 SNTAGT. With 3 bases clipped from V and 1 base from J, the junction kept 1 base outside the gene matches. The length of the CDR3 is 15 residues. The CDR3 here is CASSEGTGGTDTQYF. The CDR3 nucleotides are TGTGCCAGCAGTGAAGGGACAGGGGGCACAGATACGCAGTATTTT.

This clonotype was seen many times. CDR3 residues: CASSLQGRGYGYTF. CDR3 in DNA: TGTGCCAGCAGCCTACAGGGGAGGGGGTATGGCTACACCTTC. The chain uses TRBV28 and TRBJ1-2; 7 bases map to TRBD1. The V gene's germline CDR1 is MDHEN and CDR2 SYDVKM. The CDR3 has 14 amino acids. Unmatched junction bases numbered 9, after V lost 6 bases and J lost 5 bases.

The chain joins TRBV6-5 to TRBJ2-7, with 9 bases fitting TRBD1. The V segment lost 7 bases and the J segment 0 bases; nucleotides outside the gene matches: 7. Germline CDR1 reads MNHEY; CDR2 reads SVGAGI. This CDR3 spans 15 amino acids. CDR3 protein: CASKYGQGSSYEQYF. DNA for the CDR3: TGTGCCAGCAAATACGGACAGGGGAGCTCCTACGAGCAGTACTTC.

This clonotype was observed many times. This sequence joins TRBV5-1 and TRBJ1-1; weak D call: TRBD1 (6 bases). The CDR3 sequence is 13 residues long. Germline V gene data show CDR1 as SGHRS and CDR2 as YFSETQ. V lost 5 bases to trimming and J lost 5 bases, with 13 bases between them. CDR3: CASSGQGQTEAFF. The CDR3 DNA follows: TGCGCCAGCAGTGGGCAGGGACAAACTGAAGCTTTCTTT.

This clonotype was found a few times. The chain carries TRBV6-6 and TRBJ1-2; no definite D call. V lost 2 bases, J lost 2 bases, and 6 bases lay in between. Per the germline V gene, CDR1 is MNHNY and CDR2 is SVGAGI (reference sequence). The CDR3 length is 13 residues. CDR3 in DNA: TGTGCCAGCAGTTACAGGGCCAACTATGGCTACACCTTC. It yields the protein CASSYRANYGYTF.

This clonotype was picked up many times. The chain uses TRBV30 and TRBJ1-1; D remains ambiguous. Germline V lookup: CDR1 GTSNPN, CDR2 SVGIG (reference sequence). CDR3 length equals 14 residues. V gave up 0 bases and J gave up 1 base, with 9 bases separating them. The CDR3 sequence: CAWSVKGQNTEAFF. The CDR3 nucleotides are TGTGCCTGGAGTGTAAAAGGGCAGAACACTGAAGCTTTCTTT.

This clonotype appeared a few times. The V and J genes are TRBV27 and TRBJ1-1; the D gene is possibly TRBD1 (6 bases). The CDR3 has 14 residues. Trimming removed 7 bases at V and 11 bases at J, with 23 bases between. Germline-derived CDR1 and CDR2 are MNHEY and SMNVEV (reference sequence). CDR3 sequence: CASTMTRGGREAFF. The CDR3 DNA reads TGTGCCAGCACTATGACCCGGGGGGGGCGAGAGGCTTTCTTT.

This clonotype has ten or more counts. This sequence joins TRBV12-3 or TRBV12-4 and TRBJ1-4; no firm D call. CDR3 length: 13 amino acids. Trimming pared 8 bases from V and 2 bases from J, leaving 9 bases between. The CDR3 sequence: CASSRLTNEKLFF. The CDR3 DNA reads TGTGCCAGCTCTAGGCTTACTAATGAAAAACTGTTTTTT.